The entry below gives a single TCR beta chain sequence along with its context. Its antigen is currently unknown. Germline CDR1 and CDR2: SGHNT and YYREEE (reference sequence). The CDR3 extends over 16 amino acids. J was trimmed by 3 bases and V by 4 bases; bases with no gene match: 9. These data belong to a study of cytomegalovirus exposure and HLA in healthy donors. Points from the study as a whole: Later analysis suggested most CMV-associated TCR beta chains were HLA-restricted. Follow-up analysis found HLA locus-dependent TCR association rates, highest for DRB1 and lowest for HLA-C. Most TCRs appeared rarely, but some public TCRs recurred in many donors.

The PCR made use of 60 Vbeta and 13 Jbeta primers. Assay used: immunoSEQ multiplex PCR; TCRdb lists only in-frame clones, some missing. The sample contains under 200,000 clones, about 71% of which appear only once. This sequence was found in a woman aged 30 to 39 in good health and CMV-seronegative. The V and J genes are TRBV5-4 and TRBJ2-3, with 9 positions matching TRBD1. The sequenced sample consisted of PBMCs. CDR3 bases: TGTGCCAGCAGCCCGAAGGGAGGACAGGGGACAGATACGCAGTATTTT. Protein product: CASSPKGGQGTDTQYF.